Listed below are T cell receptor beta chains from one sample, sequenced in a study of blood T cell repertoires in COVID-19. The table came from immunoSEQ multiplex PCR; TCRdb's copy has only in-frame clones and leaves some out. The sample lists a few hundred thousand clones; about 85% were seen once. The sequenced sample consisted of peripheral blood. These receptors were collected from a woman between 18 and 29 years old with acute or convalescent COVID-19. Both conserved end residues are part of each CDR3. Each record gives: J gene, D gene, V gene, clone size, CDR3 protein, CDR3 DNA. A D gene is named only where the DNA matches it firmly. Clone size, where shown, is once, few, many, or a class for clones that have expanded.

j_gene: TRBJ1-3
d_gene: NA
v_gene: TRBV6-1
abundance: few
CDR3aa: CASSEGGNTIYF
CDR3nt: TGTGCCAGCAGTGAAGGAGGGAACACCATATATTTT

j_gene: TRBJ1-3
d_gene: NA
v_gene: TRBV9
abundance: once
CDR3aa: CASSVGSSGNTIYF
CDR3nt: TGTGCCAGCAGCGTAGGCAGCTCTGGAAACACCATATATTTT

j_gene: TRBJ2-7
d_gene: NA
v_gene: TRBV24-1
abundance: NA
CDR3aa: CATSAAGSYEQYF
CDR3nt: TGTGCCACCAGTGCGGCAGGGTCCTACGAGCAGTACTTC

j_gene: TRBJ2-1
d_gene: TRBD1
v_gene: TRBV9
abundance: NA
CDR3aa: CASSVQGQGLNEQFF
CDR3nt: TGTGCCAGCAGCGTCCAGGGACAGGGCCTCAATGAGCAGTTCTTC

j_gene: TRBJ1-2
d_gene: NA
v_gene: TRBV6-4
abundance: few
CDR3aa: CASSDSTEGPKMGYTF
CDR3nt: TGTGCCAGCAGTGACTCGACGGAGGGGCCTAAGATGGGCTACACCTTC

j_gene: TRBJ2-1
d_gene: TRBD2
v_gene: TRBV5-1
abundance: NA
CDR3aa: CASKRRGERDYNEQFF
CDR3nt: TGCGCCAGCAAAAGACGGGGGGAGCGTGACTACAATGAGCAGTTCTTC

j_gene: TRBJ1-5
d_gene: NA
v_gene: TRBV19
abundance: NA
CDR3aa: CASSIVGGNQPQHF
CDR3nt: TGTGCCAGTAGTATAGTCGGGGGGAATCAGCCCCAGCATTTT

j_gene: TRBJ1-2
d_gene: NA
v_gene: TRBV11-2
abundance: NA
CDR3aa: CASSLGGGYTF
CDR3nt: TGTGCCAGCAGCTTAGGGGGCGGCTACACCTTC

j_gene: TRBJ1-1
d_gene: NA
v_gene: TRBV3-1/TRBV3-2
abundance: NA
CDR3aa: CASSPVPRGTEAFF
CDR3nt: TGTGCCAGCAGCCCTGTCCCCCGGGGCACTGAAGCTTTCTTT

j_gene: TRBJ2-7
d_gene: TRBD1
v_gene: TRBV6-5
abundance: NA
CDR3aa: CASSRGTGDEQYF
CDR3nt: TGTGCCAGCAGTAGGGGAACAGGGGACGAGCAGTACTTC

j_gene: TRBJ1-5
d_gene: NA
v_gene: TRBV10-1
abundance: NA
CDR3aa: CASSDTGGDPNQPQHF
CDR3nt: TGCGCCAGCAGTGATACGGGCGGGGACCCTAATCAGCCCCAGCATTTT

j_gene: TRBJ2-7
d_gene: TRBD1
v_gene: TRBV24-1
abundance: NA
CDR3aa: CATSDDRGNGEQYF
CDR3nt: TGTGCCACCAGTGACGACAGGGGGAATGGCGAGCAGTACTTC

j_gene: TRBJ1-2
d_gene: NA
v_gene: TRBV21-1
abundance: NA
CDR3aa: CASSKARVVYGYTF
CDR3nt: TGTGCCAGCAGCAAAGCGCGGGTAGTATATGGCTACACCTTC

j_gene: TRBJ1-1
d_gene: TRBD1
v_gene: TRBV5-6
abundance: NA
CDR3aa: CASSSLGQRTEAFF
CDR3nt: TGTGCCAGCAGCTCGCTGGGACAGCGGACTGAAGCTTTCTTT

j_gene: TRBJ2-7
d_gene: NA
v_gene: TRBV6-1
abundance: NA
CDR3aa: CASSVRPAGDLYEQYF
CDR3nt: TGTGCCAGCAGTGTCCGTCCGGCAGGGGACCTTTACGAGCAGTACTTC

j_gene: TRBJ2-2
d_gene: NA
v_gene: TRBV28
abundance: NA
CDR3aa: CASTSRSLPNTGELFF
CDR3nt: TGTGCCAGCACCAGCCGTAGCTTACCGAACACCGGGGAGCTGTTTTTT

j_gene: TRBJ2-5
d_gene: TRBD1
v_gene: TRBV9
abundance: NA
CDR3aa: CASSATEGQGANETQYF
CDR3nt: TGTGCCAGCAGCGCTACGGAAGGACAGGGGGCGAACGAGACCCAGTACTTC

j_gene: TRBJ2-7
d_gene: NA
v_gene: TRBV6-5
abundance: once
CDR3aa: CASIGGEQYF
CDR3nt: TGTGCCAGCATCGGAGGCGAGCAGTACTTC

j_gene: TRBJ1-2
d_gene: NA
v_gene: TRBV5-4
abundance: NA
CDR3aa: CASSFGGRADYGYTF
CDR3nt: TGTGCCAGCAGCTTTGGTGGCCGAGCGGACTATGGCTACACCTTC

j_gene: TRBJ2-1
d_gene: NA
v_gene: TRBV9
abundance: NA
CDR3aa: CASKVGRSSYNEQFF
CDR3nt: TGTGCCAGCAAAGTGGGCAGAAGCTCCTACAATGAGCAGTTCTTC

j_gene: TRBJ1-6
d_gene: NA
v_gene: TRBV29-1
abundance: NA
CDR3aa: CSVYPGQHSPLHF
CDR3nt: TGCAGCGTTTACCCGGGACAACATTCACCCCTCCACTTT

j_gene: TRBJ1-2
d_gene: NA
v_gene: TRBV19
abundance: NA
CDR3aa: CASGVYGYTF
CDR3nt: TGTGCCAGCGGAGTCTATGGCTACACCTTC

j_gene: TRBJ1-1
d_gene: NA
v_gene: TRBV27
abundance: NA
CDR3aa: CASSFGQSREAFF
CDR3nt: TGTGCCAGCAGTTTTGGGCAAAGTCGCGAAGCTTTCTTT

j_gene: TRBJ2-5
d_gene: TRBD1
v_gene: TRBV7-7
abundance: NA
CDR3aa: CASSLGFGGQQETQYF
CDR3nt: TGTGCCAGCAGCTTAGGGTTTGGGGGACAGCAAGAGACCCAGTACTTC

j_gene: TRBJ1-2
d_gene: TRBD1
v_gene: TRBV28
abundance: NA
CDR3aa: CASSSGTGDIWGYTF
CDR3nt: TGTGCCAGCAGTTCCGGGACAGGAGATATTTGGGGCTACACCTTC

j_gene: TRBJ1-6
d_gene: TRBD1
v_gene: TRBV6-6
abundance: NA
CDR3aa: CASKGQANSPLHF
CDR3nt: TGTGCCAGCAAAGGACAGGCGAATTCACCCCTCCACTTT

j_gene: TRBJ2-3
d_gene: TRBD2
v_gene: TRBV7-9
abundance: NA
CDR3aa: CASSHPRTSGITDTQYF
CDR3nt: TGTGCCAGCAGCCACCCCAGGACTAGCGGGATCACAGATACGCAGTATTTT

j_gene: TRBJ2-3
d_gene: TRBD1
v_gene: TRBV27
abundance: NA
CDR3aa: CASKLRGGRSDTQYF
CDR3nt: TGTGCCAGCAAACTTAGAGGGGGCCGGTCAGATACGCAGTATTTT

j_gene: TRBJ2-7
d_gene: NA
v_gene: TRBV4-1
abundance: NA
CDR3aa: CASSQAIGQYEQYF
CDR3nt: TGCGCCAGCAGCCAAGCAATTGGACAGTACGAGCAGTACTTC

j_gene: TRBJ1-3
d_gene: NA
v_gene: TRBV7-9
abundance: NA
CDR3aa: CASSPQWGDSPGNTIYF
CDR3nt: TGTGCCAGCAGCCCCCAGTGGGGCGACTCACCTGGAAACACCATATATTTT

j_gene: TRBJ1-1
d_gene: NA
v_gene: TRBV2
abundance: NA
CDR3aa: CASSEGDMHNTEAFF
CDR3nt: TGTGCCAGCAGTGAAGGGGACATGCACAACACTGAAGCTTTCTTT

j_gene: TRBJ2-1
d_gene: TRBD2
v_gene: TRBV3-1/TRBV3-2
abundance: NA
CDR3aa: CASSQDSTSGRPNNEQFF
CDR3nt: TGTGCCAGCAGCCAAGATTCGACTAGCGGGAGGCCAAACAATGAGCAGTTCTTC

j_gene: TRBJ1-5
d_gene: NA
v_gene: TRBV30
abundance: NA
CDR3aa: CAWSVPGRRDQPQHF
CDR3nt: TGTGCCTGGAGTGTACCAGGGAGGAGAGATCAGCCCCAGCATTTT

j_gene: TRBJ2-1
d_gene: TRBD2
v_gene: TRBV7-2
abundance: once
CDR3aa: CASSGGGLIDEQFF
CDR3nt: TGTGCCAGCAGCGGGGGAGGGCTTATCGATGAGCAGTTCTTC

j_gene: TRBJ1-3
d_gene: NA
v_gene: TRBV7-2
abundance: NA
CDR3aa: CASSLRETQWGNTIYF
CDR3nt: TGTGCCAGCAGCTTACGTGAGACACAATGGGGAAACACCATATATTTT

j_gene: TRBJ2-7
d_gene: NA
v_gene: TRBV7-9
abundance: NA
CDR3aa: CASSPGGYEQYF
CDR3nt: TGTGCCAGCAGCCCCGGGGGATACGAGCAGTACTTC

j_gene: TRBJ2-7
d_gene: TRBD1
v_gene: TRBV10-3
abundance: NA
CDR3aa: CAISPGQGISYEQYF
CDR3nt: TGTGCCATCAGTCCTGGACAGGGGATCTCCTACGAGCAGTACTTC

j_gene: TRBJ2-1
d_gene: TRBD1
v_gene: TRBV7-2
abundance: NA
CDR3aa: CASSLMSRGRDEQFF
CDR3nt: TGTGCCAGCAGCTTAATGTCTAGGGGGCGGGATGAGCAGTTCTTC

j_gene: TRBJ1-6
d_gene: TRBD1
v_gene: TRBV24-1
abundance: NA
CDR3aa: CATSDSRTGGSPLHF
CDR3nt: TGTGCCACCAGTGATTCTCGGACAGGGGGATCACCCCTCCACTTT

j_gene: TRBJ1-6
d_gene: NA
v_gene: TRBV3-1/TRBV3-2
abundance: once
CDR3aa: CASSQDTREYNSPLHF
CDR3nt: TGTGCCAGCAGCCAAGATACCAGGGAATATAATTCACCCCTCCACTTT

j_gene: TRBJ2-1
d_gene: TRBD2
v_gene: TRBV2
abundance: NA
CDR3aa: CASSRLGAGGFPDNNEQFF
CDR3nt: TGTGCCAGCAGTCGCCTGGGGGCGGGAGGTTTTCCGGATAACAATGAGCAGTTCTTC

j_gene: TRBJ1-4
d_gene: TRBD1
v_gene: TRBV9
abundance: many
CDR3aa: CASSVASGQENEKLFF
CDR3nt: TGTGCCAGCAGCGTAGCCTCAGGACAGGAGAATGAAAAACTGTTTTTT

j_gene: TRBJ2-3
d_gene: NA
v_gene: TRBV6-5
abundance: NA
CDR3aa: CASSYLGREDTQYF
CDR3nt: TGTGCCAGCAGTTACCTGGGGCGCGAGGATACGCAGTATTTT

j_gene: TRBJ2-7
d_gene: NA
v_gene: TRBV30
abundance: NA
CDR3aa: CAWSPPGPDSKGGYEQYF
CDR3nt: TGTGCCTGGAGTCCCCCCGGCCCGGACAGCAAAGGGGGCTACGAGCAGTACTTC

j_gene: TRBJ1-1
d_gene: NA
v_gene: TRBV6-5
abundance: NA
CDR3aa: CAAHRRAWRDTEAFF
CDR3nt: TGTGCCGCTCATAGACGGGCCTGGCGGGACACTGAAGCTTTCTTT

j_gene: TRBJ2-3
d_gene: TRBD1
v_gene: TRBV10-3
abundance: NA
CDR3aa: CAISEMNRGKGTDTQYF
CDR3nt: TGTGCCATCAGTGAGATGAACAGGGGAAAGGGGACAGATACGCAGTATTTT

j_gene: TRBJ2-2
d_gene: TRBD1
v_gene: TRBV2
abundance: NA
CDR3aa: CASSELRDRDIGELFF
CDR3nt: TGTGCCAGCAGTGAACTGCGGGACAGGGACATCGGGGAGCTGTTTTTT

j_gene: TRBJ2-2
d_gene: TRBD2
v_gene: TRBV2
abundance: NA
CDR3aa: CASSETGGHTGELFF
CDR3nt: TGTGCCAGCAGTGAAACGGGGGGGCACACCGGGGAGCTGTTTTTT

j_gene: TRBJ2-3
d_gene: TRBD2
v_gene: TRBV10-3
abundance: NA
CDR3aa: CAIRGSGRTTDTQYF
CDR3nt: TGTGCCATCAGAGGTAGCGGGAGGACGACAGATACGCAGTATTTT

j_gene: TRBJ1-2
d_gene: NA
v_gene: TRBV20-1
abundance: NA
CDR3aa: CSAGTNYGYTF
CDR3nt: TGCAGTGCTGGGACAAACTATGGCTACACCTTC

j_gene: TRBJ1-2
d_gene: NA
v_gene: TRBV5-5
abundance: NA
CDR3aa: CASSSRGGRDGYTF
CDR3nt: TGTGCCAGCAGCTCGAGAGGGGGTCGGGATGGCTACACCTTC

j_gene: TRBJ2-7
d_gene: TRBD2
v_gene: TRBV10-2
abundance: NA
CDR3aa: CASSESPSGVYEQYF
CDR3nt: TGCGCCAGCAGTGAGTCGCCTAGCGGAGTCTACGAGCAGTACTTC

j_gene: TRBJ2-6
d_gene: TRBD1
v_gene: TRBV5-1
abundance: NA
CDR3aa: CASSNKPGQGVSGANVLTF
CDR3nt: TGCGCCAGCAGCAACAAACCGGGACAGGGAGTCTCTGGGGCCAACGTCCTGACTTTC

j_gene: TRBJ2-2
d_gene: NA
v_gene: TRBV24-1
abundance: once
CDR3aa: CATSDLRRGGELFF
CDR3nt: TGTGCCACCAGTGACCTACGCAGGGGCGGGGAGCTGTTTTTT

j_gene: TRBJ1-2
d_gene: NA
v_gene: TRBV7-2
abundance: NA
CDR3aa: CASSSNSLAGYTF
CDR3nt: TGTGCCAGCAGCTCAAATAGCCTAGCTGGCTACACCTTC

j_gene: TRBJ2-7
d_gene: NA
v_gene: TRBV27
abundance: NA
CDR3aa: CASSDGTEYEQYF
CDR3nt: TGTGCCAGCAGTGACGGGACTGAATACGAGCAGTACTTC

j_gene: TRBJ1-6
d_gene: NA
v_gene: TRBV27
abundance: NA
CDR3aa: CASSLSYNSPLHF
CDR3nt: TGTGCCAGCAGCCTATCCTATAATTCACCCCTCCACTTT

j_gene: TRBJ1-2
d_gene: NA
v_gene: TRBV3-1/TRBV3-2
abundance: NA
CDR3aa: CASSHSFVGDGYTF
CDR3nt: TGTGCCAGCAGCCACTCGTTCGTAGGGGATGGCTACACCTTC